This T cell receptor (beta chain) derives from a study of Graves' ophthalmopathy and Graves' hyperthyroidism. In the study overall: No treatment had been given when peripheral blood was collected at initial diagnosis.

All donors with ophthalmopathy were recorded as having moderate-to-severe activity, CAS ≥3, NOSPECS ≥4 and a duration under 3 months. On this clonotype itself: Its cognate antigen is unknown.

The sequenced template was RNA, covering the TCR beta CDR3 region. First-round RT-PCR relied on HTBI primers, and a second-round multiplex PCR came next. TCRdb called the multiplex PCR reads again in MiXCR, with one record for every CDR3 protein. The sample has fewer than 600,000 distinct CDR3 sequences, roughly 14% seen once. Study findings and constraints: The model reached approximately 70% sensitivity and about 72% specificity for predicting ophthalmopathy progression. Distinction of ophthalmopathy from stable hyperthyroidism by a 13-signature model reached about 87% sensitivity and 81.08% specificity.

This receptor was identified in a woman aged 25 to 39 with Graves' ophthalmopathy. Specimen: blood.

CDR3 sequence reads: CASSYSVYSNRGMSEAFF. The CDR3 DNA is TGTGCCAGCAGTTACTCGGTGTACTCTAACAGGGGAATGTCTGAAGCTTTCTTT. This chain connects TRBV6-2 or TRBV6-3 to TRBJ1-1, with TRBD1 identical over 7 bases. This CDR3 spans 18 amino acids. With V trimmed by 0 bases and J by 6 bases, 16 bases remained unmatched. Looked up from germline, CDR1 is MNHEY and CDR2 is SVGEGT.